Listed below are T cell receptor beta chains from one sample, sequenced in a study of cytomegalovirus exposure and HLA in healthy donors. Sequencing was performed with immunoSEQ multiplex PCR; in TCRdb, only in-frame clones are kept and a portion is missing. The sample contains about 180,000 clones, roughly four fifths of which appear only once. The material sequenced was PBMCs. The receptors derive from a woman in her forties or fifties in good health and CMV-seronegative. The CDR3 runs from the conserved cysteine through the conserved F or W. The D gene is left open where the match is weak. Clone sizes are given selectively: once, few, many, or a class where the clone is expanded.

clone size: NA; D gene: TRBD2; V gene: TRBV4-2; J gene: TRBJ2-7; CDR3 protein: CASSQGVAGEYYEQYF; CDR3 DNA: TGTGCCAGCAGCCAAGGGGTCGCGGGAGAGTACTACGAGCAGTACTTC
clone size: NA; D gene: NA; V gene: TRBV13; J gene: TRBJ2-3; CDR3 protein: CASSFREWDTDTQYF; CDR3 DNA: TGTGCCAGCAGCTTCCGGGAATGGGACACAGATACGCAGTATTTT
clone size: NA; D gene: TRBD2; V gene: TRBV5-1; J gene: TRBJ2-2; CDR3 protein: CASSLSGAANTGELFF; CDR3 DNA: TGCGCCAGCAGCTTGAGCGGGGCAGCGAACACCGGGGAGCTGTTTTTT
clone size: NA; D gene: TRBD1; V gene: TRBV28; J gene: TRBJ2-2; CDR3 protein: CASRPGTANTGELFF; CDR3 DNA: TGTGCCAGCAGACCCGGGACAGCGAACACCGGGGAGCTGTTTTTT
clone size: NA; D gene: NA; V gene: TRBV5-6; J gene: TRBJ1-5; CDR3 protein: CASSDRQDWRNQPQHF; CDR3 DNA: TGTGCCAGCAGTGACCGACAGGATTGGCGTAATCAGCCCCAGCATTTT
clone size: NA; D gene: NA; V gene: TRBV7-9; J gene: TRBJ1-1; CDR3 protein: CASSPGYRMNTEAFF; CDR3 DNA: TGTGCCAGCAGCCCCGGGTACAGGATGAACACTGAAGCTTTCTTT
clone size: NA; D gene: NA; V gene: TRBV6-1; J gene: TRBJ1-4; CDR3 protein: CASSVLVGGDPYRSGEKLFF; CDR3 DNA: TGTGCCAGCAGTGTTCTAGTTGGAGGGGACCCCTATCGAAGCGGGGAAAAACTGTTTTTT
clone size: few; D gene: NA; V gene: TRBV7-2; J gene: TRBJ1-2; CDR3 protein: CASSLILLTGFDGYTF; CDR3 DNA: TGTGCCAGCAGCCTAATTCTATTGACAGGATTTGATGGCTACACCTTC
clone size: NA; D gene: NA; V gene: TRBV7-8; J gene: TRBJ2-7; CDR3 protein: CASSLAAASGVVYEQYF; CDR3 DNA: TGTGCCAGCAGCTTAGCCGCGGCCTCAGGGGTTGTCTACGAGCAGTACTTC
clone size: NA; D gene: TRBD1; V gene: TRBV28; J gene: TRBJ2-7; CDR3 protein: CASSKPGQGAPEQYF; CDR3 DNA: TGTGCCAGCAGTAAACCGGGACAGGGGGCTCCCGAGCAGTACTTC
clone size: NA; D gene: TRBD2; V gene: TRBV14; J gene: TRBJ2-2; CDR3 protein: CASSQRLARDTGELFF; CDR3 DNA: TGTGCCAGCAGCCAACGACTAGCACGGGACACCGGGGAGCTGTTTTTT
clone size: NA; D gene: TRBD2; V gene: TRBV18; J gene: TRBJ2-5; CDR3 protein: CASSPASGPQETQYF; CDR3 DNA: TGTGCCAGCTCACCCGCTAGCGGCCCCCAAGAGACCCAGTACTTC
clone size: NA; D gene: NA; V gene: TRBV7-2; J gene: TRBJ2-5; CDR3 protein: CASSLGRTQYF; CDR3 DNA: TGTGCCAGCAGCTTAGGTCGGACCCAGTACTTC
clone size: once; D gene: NA; V gene: TRBV7-2; J gene: TRBJ1-1; CDR3 protein: CASRQQGRNTEAFF; CDR3 DNA: TGTGCCAGCAGACAACAGGGCAGGAACACTGAAGCTTTCTTT
clone size: NA; D gene: TRBD2; V gene: TRBV5-1; J gene: TRBJ2-1; CDR3 protein: CASSLGEGRNYNEQFF; CDR3 DNA: TGCGCCAGCAGCTTGGGGGAGGGAAGGAACTACAATGAGCAGTTCTTC
clone size: NA; D gene: NA; V gene: TRBV7-2; J gene: TRBJ2-1; CDR3 protein: CASSYRNEQFF; CDR3 DNA: TGTGCCAGCAGCTATCGGAATGAGCAGTTCTTC
clone size: NA; D gene: TRBD1; V gene: TRBV5-6; J gene: TRBJ1-2; CDR3 protein: CASSYQDRQNYGYTF; CDR3 DNA: TGTGCCAGCAGCTATCAGGACAGGCAGAACTATGGCTACACCTTC
clone size: NA; D gene: NA; V gene: TRBV10-1; J gene: TRBJ2-7; CDR3 protein: CASSDLGHYLEQYF; CDR3 DNA: TGCGCCAGCAGTGATCTGGGACACTACCTCGAGCAGTACTTC
clone size: NA; D gene: NA; V gene: TRBV7-9; J gene: TRBJ2-7; CDR3 protein: CASSYKESLTGNYEQYF; CDR3 DNA: TGTGCCAGCAGCTACAAAGAATCCTTGACAGGAAACTACGAGCAGTACTTC
clone size: NA; D gene: NA; V gene: TRBV27; J gene: TRBJ2-7; CDR3 protein: CASSPGRGYEQYF; CDR3 DNA: TGTGCCAGCAGTCCGGGTAGGGGCTACGAGCAGTACTTC
clone size: few; D gene: NA; V gene: TRBV30; J gene: TRBJ2-1; CDR3 protein: CAWSPPPVRNEQFF; CDR3 DNA: TGTGCCTGGAGTCCACCCCCAGTGAGGAATGAGCAGTTCTTC
clone size: NA; D gene: NA; V gene: TRBV5-6; J gene: TRBJ2-3; CDR3 protein: CASSLGVGVPDTQYF; CDR3 DNA: TGTGCCAGCAGCTTGGGGGTAGGGGTGCCAGATACGCAGTATTTT
clone size: NA; D gene: NA; V gene: TRBV10-2; J gene: TRBJ1-1; CDR3 protein: CASNDRTANTEAFF; CDR3 DNA: TGCGCCAGCAACGACAGGACAGCAAACACTGAAGCTTTCTTT
clone size: NA; D gene: TRBD1; V gene: TRBV19; J gene: TRBJ2-7; CDR3 protein: CASSPLGQGGYEQYF; CDR3 DNA: TGTGCCAGTAGCCCGCTCGGACAGGGGGGTTACGAGCAGTACTTC